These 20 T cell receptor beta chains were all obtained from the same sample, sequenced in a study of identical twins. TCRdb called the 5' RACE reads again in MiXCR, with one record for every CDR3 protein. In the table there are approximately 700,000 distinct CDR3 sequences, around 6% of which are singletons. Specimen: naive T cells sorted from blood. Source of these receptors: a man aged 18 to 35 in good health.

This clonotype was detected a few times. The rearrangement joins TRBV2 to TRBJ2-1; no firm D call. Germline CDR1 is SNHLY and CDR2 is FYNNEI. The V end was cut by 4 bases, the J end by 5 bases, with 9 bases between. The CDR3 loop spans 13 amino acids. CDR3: CASSGGLNNEQFF. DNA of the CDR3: TGTGCCAGCAGTGGAGGCCTGAACAATGAGCAGTTCTTC.

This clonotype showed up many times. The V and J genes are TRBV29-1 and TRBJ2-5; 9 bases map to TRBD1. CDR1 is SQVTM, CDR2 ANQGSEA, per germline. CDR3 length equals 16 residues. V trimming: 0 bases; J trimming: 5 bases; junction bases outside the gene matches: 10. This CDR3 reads CSVEDLRTGVVETQYF. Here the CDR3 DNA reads TGCAGCGTTGAAGATCTTAGGACAGGGGTCGTGGAGACCCAGTACTTC.

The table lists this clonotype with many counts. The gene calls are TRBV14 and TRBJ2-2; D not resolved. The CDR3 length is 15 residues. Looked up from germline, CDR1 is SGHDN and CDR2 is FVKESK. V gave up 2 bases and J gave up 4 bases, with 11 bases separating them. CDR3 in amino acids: CASSQRVVPTGELFF. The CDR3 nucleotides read TGTGCCAGCAGCCAAAGAGTGGTTCCCACCGGGGAGCTGTTTTTT.

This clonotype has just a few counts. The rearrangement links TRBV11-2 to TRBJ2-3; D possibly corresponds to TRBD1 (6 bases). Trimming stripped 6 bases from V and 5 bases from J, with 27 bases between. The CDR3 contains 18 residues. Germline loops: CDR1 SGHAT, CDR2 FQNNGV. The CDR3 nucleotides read TGTGCCAGCAGGTCTTATAGGCGCCGCGACAGGCCTTTAGATACGCAGTATTTT. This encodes CASRSYRRRDRPLDTQYF.

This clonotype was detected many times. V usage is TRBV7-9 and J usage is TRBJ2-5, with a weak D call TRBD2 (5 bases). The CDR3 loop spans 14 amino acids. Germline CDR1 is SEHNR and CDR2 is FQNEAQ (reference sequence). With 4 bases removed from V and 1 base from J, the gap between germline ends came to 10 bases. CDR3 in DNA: TGTGCCAGCAGCTACATGGGGAGCCAAGAGACCCAGTACTTC. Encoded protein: CASSYMGSQETQYF.

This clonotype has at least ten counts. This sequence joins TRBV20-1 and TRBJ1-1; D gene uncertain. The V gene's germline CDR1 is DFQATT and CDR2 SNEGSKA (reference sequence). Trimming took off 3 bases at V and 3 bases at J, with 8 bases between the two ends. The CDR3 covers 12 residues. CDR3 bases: TGCAGTGCTAGGTCCGGGGACACTGAAGCTTTCTTT. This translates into CSARSGDTEAFF.

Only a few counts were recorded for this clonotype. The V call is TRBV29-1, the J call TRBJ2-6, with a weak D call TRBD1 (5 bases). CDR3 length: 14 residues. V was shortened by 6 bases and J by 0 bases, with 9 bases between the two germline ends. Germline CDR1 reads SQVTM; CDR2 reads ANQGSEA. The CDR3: CSVIDSSGANVLTF. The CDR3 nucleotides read TGCAGCGTCATAGACAGCTCTGGGGCCAACGTCCTGACTTTC.

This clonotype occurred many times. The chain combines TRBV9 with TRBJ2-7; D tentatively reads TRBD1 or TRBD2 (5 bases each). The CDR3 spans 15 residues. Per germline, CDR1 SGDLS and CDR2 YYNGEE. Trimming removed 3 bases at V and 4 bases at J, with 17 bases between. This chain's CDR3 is CASSATGTLHYEQYF. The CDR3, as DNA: TGTGCCAGCAGCGCAACCGGGACCCTACATTACGAGCAGTACTTC.

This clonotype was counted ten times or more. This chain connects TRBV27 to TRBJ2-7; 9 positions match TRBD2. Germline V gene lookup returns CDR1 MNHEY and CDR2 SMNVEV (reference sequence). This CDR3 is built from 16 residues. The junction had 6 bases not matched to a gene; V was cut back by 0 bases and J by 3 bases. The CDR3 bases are TGTGCCAGCAGTTTATCAGCGGGGGGCGCTTACTACGAGCAGTACTTC. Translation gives CASSLSAGGAYYEQYF.

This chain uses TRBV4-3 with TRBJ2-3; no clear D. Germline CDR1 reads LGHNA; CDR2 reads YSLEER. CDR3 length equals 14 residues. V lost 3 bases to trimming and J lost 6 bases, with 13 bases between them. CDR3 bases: TGCGCCAGCAGCCATCGGACCCATGTGGATACGCAGTATTTT. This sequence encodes CASSHRTHVDTQYF.

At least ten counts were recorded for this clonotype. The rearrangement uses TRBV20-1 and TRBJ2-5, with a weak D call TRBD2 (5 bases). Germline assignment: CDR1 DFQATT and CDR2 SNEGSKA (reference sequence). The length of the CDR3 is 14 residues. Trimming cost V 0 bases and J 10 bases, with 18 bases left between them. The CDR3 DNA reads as TGCAGTGCTAGAGACTCGGGTCGGGAAGAGTACCAGTACTTC. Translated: CSARDSGREEYQYF.

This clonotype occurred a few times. The CDR3: CASSDSSGIREQYV. Here the CDR3 DNA reads TGCGCCAGCAGTGACTCTAGCGGGATACGCGAGCAGTACGTC. The chain employs TRBV10-2 and TRBJ2-7; 9 bases align to TRBD2. Germline-derived CDR1 and CDR2 are WSHSY and SAAADI. With 3 bases clipped from V and 6 bases from J, the junction kept 6 bases outside the gene matches. The CDR3 contains 14 residues.

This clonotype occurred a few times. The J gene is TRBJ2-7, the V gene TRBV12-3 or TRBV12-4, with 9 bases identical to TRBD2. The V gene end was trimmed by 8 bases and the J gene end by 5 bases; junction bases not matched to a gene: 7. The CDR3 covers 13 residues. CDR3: CASVPAGGDEQYV. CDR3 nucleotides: TGTGCCAGCGTCCCCGCGGGAGGGGACGAGCAGTACGTC.

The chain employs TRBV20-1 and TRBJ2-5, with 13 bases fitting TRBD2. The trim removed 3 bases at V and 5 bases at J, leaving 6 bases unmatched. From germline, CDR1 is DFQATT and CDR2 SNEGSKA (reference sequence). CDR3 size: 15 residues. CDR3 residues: CSARAGTSGVETQYF. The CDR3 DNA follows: TGCAGTGCTAGGGCCGGGACTAGCGGGGTTGAGACCCAGTACTTC.

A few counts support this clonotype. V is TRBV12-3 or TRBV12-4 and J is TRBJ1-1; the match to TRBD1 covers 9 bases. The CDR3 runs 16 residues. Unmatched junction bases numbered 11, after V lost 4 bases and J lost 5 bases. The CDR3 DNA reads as TGTGCCAGCAGTTCGAGGGACAGGGCTTTAGGGACTGAAGCTTTCTTT. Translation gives CASSSRDRALGTEAFF.

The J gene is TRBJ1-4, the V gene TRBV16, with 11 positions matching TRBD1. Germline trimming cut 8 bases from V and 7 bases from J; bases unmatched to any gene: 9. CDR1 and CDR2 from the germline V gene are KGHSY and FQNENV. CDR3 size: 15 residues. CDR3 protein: CASGPPGQGVEKLFF. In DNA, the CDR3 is TGTGCCAGCGGACCCCCGGGACAGGGGGTTGAAAAACTGTTTTTT.

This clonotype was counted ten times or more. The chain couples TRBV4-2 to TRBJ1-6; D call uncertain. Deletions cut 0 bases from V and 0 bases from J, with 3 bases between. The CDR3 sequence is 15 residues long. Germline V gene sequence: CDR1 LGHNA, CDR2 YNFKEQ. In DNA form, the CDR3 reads TGTGCCAGCAGCCAAGACAGCTCCTATAATTCACCCCTCCACTTT. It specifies CASSQDSSYNSPLHF.

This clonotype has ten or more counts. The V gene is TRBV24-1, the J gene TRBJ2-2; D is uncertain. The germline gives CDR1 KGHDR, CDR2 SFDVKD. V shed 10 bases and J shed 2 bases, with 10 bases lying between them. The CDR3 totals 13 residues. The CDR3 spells CATLGPNTGELFF. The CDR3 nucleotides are TGTGCCACTCTGGGCCCTAACACCGGGGAGCTGTTTTTT.

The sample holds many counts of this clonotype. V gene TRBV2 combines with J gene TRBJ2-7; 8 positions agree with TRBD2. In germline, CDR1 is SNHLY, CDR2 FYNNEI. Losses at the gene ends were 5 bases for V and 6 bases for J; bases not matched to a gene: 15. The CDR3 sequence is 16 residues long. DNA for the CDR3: TGTGCCAGCAGTTCCTTAGTCGGGAGGGAGCGTGCCGAGCAGTACGTC. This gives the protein CASSSLVGRERAEQYV.

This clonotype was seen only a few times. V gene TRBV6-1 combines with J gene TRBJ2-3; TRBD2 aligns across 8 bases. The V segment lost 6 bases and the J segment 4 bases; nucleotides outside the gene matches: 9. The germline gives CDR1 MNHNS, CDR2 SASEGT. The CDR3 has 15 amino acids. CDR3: CASSQRELYADTQYF. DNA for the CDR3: TGTGCCAGCAGCCAGCGGGAGCTATACGCAGATACGCAGTATTTT.